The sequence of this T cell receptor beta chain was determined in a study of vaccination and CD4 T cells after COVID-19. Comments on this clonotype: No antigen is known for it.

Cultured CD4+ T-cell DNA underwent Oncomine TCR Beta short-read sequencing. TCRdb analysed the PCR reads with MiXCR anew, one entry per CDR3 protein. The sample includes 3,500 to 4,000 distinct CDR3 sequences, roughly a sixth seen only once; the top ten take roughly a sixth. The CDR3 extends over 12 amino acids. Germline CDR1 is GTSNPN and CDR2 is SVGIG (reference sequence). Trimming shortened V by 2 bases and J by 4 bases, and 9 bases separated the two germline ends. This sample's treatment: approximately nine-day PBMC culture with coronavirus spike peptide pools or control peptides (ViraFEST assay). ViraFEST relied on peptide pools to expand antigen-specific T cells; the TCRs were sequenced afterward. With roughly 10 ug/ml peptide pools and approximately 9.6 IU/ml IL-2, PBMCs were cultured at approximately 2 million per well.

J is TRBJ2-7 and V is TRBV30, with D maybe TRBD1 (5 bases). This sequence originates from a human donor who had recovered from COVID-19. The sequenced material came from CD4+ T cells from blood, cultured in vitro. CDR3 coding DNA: TGTGCCTGGAGTTTGGGGCATTACGAGCAGTACTTC. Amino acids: CAWSLGHYEQYF.